The 31 T cell receptor beta chains below all came from one sample that was sequenced in a study of a mutant IDH1 vaccine in newly diagnosed glioma. These receptors have no identified antigens. Time point in this sample: week 11, during vaccination. Each vaccine dose was 300 ug of mutant IDH1 20-mer peptide, with topical imiquimod. Using immunoSEQ multiplex PCR, the repertoire was profiled, and TCRdb retains in-frame clones only, with some absent. The profile covers approximately 61,000 clones, with about four fifths appearing a single time and approximately 6.1% taken by the ten largest. This material consisted of PBMCs, taken from a glioma patient whose treatment included an IDH1 peptide vaccine. These receptors originate from a man in his forties or fifties with glioma.

The rearrangement joins TRBV5-1 to TRBJ2-5; tentatively, D is TRBD2 (5 bases). This CDR3 comprises 15 residues. V was shortened by 1 base and J by 6 bases, with 16 bases between the two germline ends. CDR1 and CDR2 (germline): SGHRS, YFSETQ. The CDR3 reads CASSLLSGGGKTQYF. CDR3 bases: TGCGCCAGCAGCTTGCTGTCCGGTGGAGGAAAGACCCAGTACTTC.

The chain combines TRBV30 with TRBJ2-3; D is unclear. Germline V gene data show CDR1 as GTSNPN and CDR2 as SVGIG (reference sequence). The CDR3 is 11 residues long. The germline V and J ends were trimmed by 2 bases and 5 bases, with 5 bases remaining between them. For the CDR3, the DNA is TGTGCCTGGAGTCGCGAAGATACGCAGTATTTT. Encoded protein: CAWSREDTQYF. Full variable domain (missing parts from reference TRBV30 and TRBJ2-3): SQTIHQWPATLVQPVGSPLSLECTVEGTSNPNLYWYRQAAGRGLQLLFYSVGIGQISSEVPQNLSASRPQDRQFILSSKKLLLSDSGFYLCAWSREDTQYFGPGTRLTVL.

The chain recombines TRBV18 with TRBJ2-6; the D gene could be TRBD1 or TRBD2 (5 bases each). V was pared by 6 bases and J by 0 bases, with 12 bases between. The CDR3 consists of 16 residues. The V gene's germline CDR1 is KGHSH and CDR2 LQKENI. CDR3 in amino acids: CASSRDAFSGANVLTF. The CDR3 bases are TGTGCCAGCTCCCGGGACGCCTTCTCTGGGGCCAACGTCCTGACTTTC.

The rearrangement joins TRBV5-5 to TRBJ2-7; TRBD1 matches 9 bases. Germline-derived CDR1 and CDR2 are SGHKS and YYEKEE (reference sequence). This CDR3 comprises 16 residues. Unmatched junction bases numbered 6, after V lost 0 bases and J lost 2 bases. The CDR3 protein is CASSLGDRAGAYEQYF. DNA of the CDR3: TGTGCCAGCAGCTTGGGGGACAGGGCGGGTGCCTACGAGCAGTACTTC.

The chain links TRBV10-3 to TRBJ1-2; no definite D call. The CDR3 runs 14 residues. The germline V and J ends were trimmed by 0 bases and 8 bases, with 13 bases remaining between them. Germline-derived CDR1 and CDR2 are ENHRY and SYGVKD. CDR3 sequence (DNA): TGTGCCATCAGTGAGTCGACTCGGGTCGGGGGCTACACCTTC. It encodes CAISESTRVGGYTF.

The chain has TRBV5-5 and TRBJ1-2; TRBD1 matches at 7 bases. CDR1 and CDR2 from the germline V gene are SGHKS and YYEKEE (reference sequence). Losses at the gene ends were 2 bases for V and 3 bases for J; bases not matched to a gene: 10. This CDR3 has 16 residues. The CDR3 region is CASSLYTGVLYYGYTF. In DNA, the CDR3 is TGTGCCAGCAGCTTATATACAGGGGTCCTGTACTATGGCTACACCTTC. Supplemented by reference TRBV5-5 and TRBJ1-2, the full variable domain reads DAGVTQSPTHLIKTRGQQVTLRCSPISGHKSVSWYQQVLGQGPQFIFQYYEKEERGRGNFPDRFSARQFPNYSSELNVNALLLGDSALYLCASSLYTGVLYYGYTFGSGTRLTVV.

This clone has only one observation. Other DNA sequences from this sample encode an identical CDR3 as well. The chain uses TRBV19 and TRBJ2-2; D ambiguous. V was trimmed by 4 bases and J by 3 bases, leaving 3 bases between them. Germline V CDR1 and CDR2: LNHDA, SQIVND (reference sequence). The CDR3 is 12 amino acids. The CDR3 DNA follows: TGTGCCAGTAGTACGTACACCGGGGAGCTGTTTTTT. Protein sequence: CASSTYTGELFF.

A few counts support this clone. The CDR3 reads CASSAGEDTQYF. Here the CDR3 DNA reads TGTGCCAGCAGTGCAGGGGAGGATACGCAGTATTTT. The rearrangement joins TRBV6-4 to TRBJ2-3; a possible D gene is TRBD1 (6 bases). This CDR3 region has 12 residues. In germline, CDR1 is MRHNA, CDR2 SNTAGT. V shed 4 bases and J shed 6 bases, with 8 bases lying between them.

This chain uses TRBV5-1 with TRBJ1-4; the D gene is possibly TRBD1 (6 bases). Germline V gene data show CDR1 as SGHRS and CDR2 as YFSETQ. Trimming left V 3 bases short and J 2 bases short, with 8 bases between. CDR3 length: 14 amino acids. The CDR3 bases are TGCGCCAGCAGCTCTGGACAGACTAATGAAAAACTGTTTTTT. Translating gives CASSSGQTNEKLFF.

The sample holds a few counts of this clone. V and J are TRBV9 and TRBJ1-1; the D is unclear. The ends were cut back, 3 bases at V and 0 bases at J, with 12 bases in the middle. Germline V gives CDR1 SGDLS, CDR2 YYNGEE. The CDR3 runs 15 residues. CDR3 residues: CASSAPGSLNTEAFF. The CDR3 bases are TGTGCCAGCAGCGCTCCTGGATCTTTGAACACTGAAGCTTTCTTT.

The chain couples TRBV9 to TRBJ1-1, with D tentatively TRBD1 (5 bases). Trimming removed 4 bases at V and 5 bases at J, with 18 bases between. This CDR3 is 15 amino acids long. CDR1 and CDR2 from the germline V gene are SGDLS and YYNGEE. For the CDR3, the DNA is TGTGCCAGCAGCTCTCAAGGGGCGGAGGTTACTGAAGCTTTCTTT. Protein product: CASSSQGAEVTEAFF.

This clone has just a few counts. The genes are TRBV5-1 and TRBJ2-7; D may be TRBD1 (6 bases). CDR3 length: 13 amino acids. In germline, CDR1 is SGHRS, CDR2 YFSETQ. The V end lost 1 base, the J end lost 2 bases, and 7 bases lay between the germline ends. The CDR3 sequence is CASSLPGAYEQYF. The DNA for the CDR3 is TGCGCCAGCAGCTTGCCAGGGGCCTACGAGCAGTACTTC.

This rearrangement joins TRBV9 to TRBJ2-1; D might be TRBD2 (6 bases). Trimming left V 0 bases short and J 9 bases short, with 10 bases between. Germline V gene data show CDR1 as SGDLS and CDR2 as YYNGEE. There are 13 residues in the CDR3. CDR3 loop: CASSVGGEAEQFF. CDR3 nucleotide sequence: TGTGCCAGCAGCGTAGGGGGGGAGGCTGAGCAGTTCTTC.

The rearrangement links TRBV6-5 to TRBJ1-1; the D gene is possibly TRBD1 (6 bases). The germline CDR1 and CDR2 sequences are MNHEY and SVGAGI. Trimming shortened V by 6 bases and J by 8 bases, and 22 bases separated the two germline ends. The CDR3 sequence is 15 residues long. The DNA of the CDR3 is TGTGCCAGCAGCCAACCGAGCGGGGGGCGCGCCGAAGCTTTCTTT. It codes for CASSQPSGGRAEAFF.

This clone was counted a few times. The chain recombines TRBV5-1 with TRBJ2-5; 7 bases map to TRBD2. The germline CDR1 and CDR2 sequences are SGHRS and YFSETQ. The CDR3 is 14 amino acids. Trimming took 4 bases from V and 1 from J; bases not matched to a gene: 4. The CDR3 loop reads CASSQTSRQETQYF. The CDR3 DNA reads TGCGCCAGCAGCCAGACTAGCCGCCAAGAGACCCAGTACTTC.

This rearrangement joins TRBV5-5 to TRBJ2-5, with 9 nucleotides matching TRBD2. The CDR3 loop spans 16 amino acids. The J segment lost 1 base and the V segment lost 0 bases, leaving 4 bases of the junction unmatched. Germline loops: CDR1 SGHKS, CDR2 YYEKEE (reference sequence). The DNA for the CDR3 is TGTGCCAGCAGCTTGGCGCCTAGCGGGATCCAAGAGACCCAGTACTTC. This encodes CASSLAPSGIQETQYF.

The J gene is TRBJ2-7, the V gene TRBV2; D gene unclear. Germline CDR1 SNHLY, CDR2 FYNNEI. The CDR3 loop spans 11 amino acids. The ends were cut back, 7 bases at V and 4 bases at J, with 8 bases in the middle. The chain's CDR3 is CASTGAYEQYF. For the CDR3, the DNA is TGTGCCAGCACCGGAGCTTACGAGCAGTACTTC. Full variable domain (outside the CDR3, taken from reference TRBV2 and TRBJ2-7): EPEVTQTPSHQVTQMGQEVILRCVPISNHLYFYWYRQILGQKVEFLVSFYNNEISEKSEIFDDQFSVERPDGSNFTLKIRSTKLEDSAMYFCASTGAYEQYFGPGTRLTVT.

The table lists this clone with a few counts. The chain links TRBV7-9 to TRBJ2-2, with D maybe TRBD1 (5 bases). Trimming left V 6 bases short and J 7 bases short, with 18 bases between. The CDR3 is 15 amino acids. Per germline, CDR1 SEHNR and CDR2 FQNEAQ (reference sequence). In DNA, the CDR3 is TGTGCCAGCAGGCGTGAAGCCAGGGTTTTCGGGGAGCTGTTTTTT. Amino acids: CASRREARVFGELFF.

The chain carries TRBV5-4 and TRBJ1-2; D may be TRBD1 (5 bases). V dropped 3 bases and J dropped 8 bases, with 14 bases sitting between them. Germline lookup yields CDR1 SGHNT and CDR2 YYREEE (reference sequence). The CDR3 runs to 13 residues. CDR3 amino acids: CASSSTIRGGYTF. DNA for the CDR3: TGTGCCAGCAGCTCGACAATTCGGGGCGGCTACACCTTC. Full variable domain (remainder filled in from reference TRBV5-4 and TRBJ1-2): ETGVTQSPTHLIKTRGQQVTLRCSSQSGHNTVSWYQQALGQGPQFIFQYYREEENGRGNFPPRFSGLQFPNYSSELNVNALELDDSALYLCASSSTIRGGYTFGSGTRLTVV.

The V and J genes are TRBV19 and TRBJ1-2; D gene uncertain. The CDR3 is 14 residues long. Trimming took off 7 bases at V and 1 base at J, with 13 bases between the two ends. From germline, CDR1 is LNHDA and CDR2 SQIVND (reference sequence). The CDR3 spells CASTLDANNYGYTF. As DNA, the CDR3 is TGTGCCAGTACCTTGGACGCGAATAACTATGGCTACACCTTC.

V and J are TRBV21-1 and TRBJ2-7. TRBV21-1 is a documented pseudogene. The CDR3 spans 14 residues. The CDR3 is CASRKRRSSYEQYF. As DNA, the CDR3 is TGTGCCAGCAGAAAAAGACGGTCATCCTACGAGCAGTACTTC.

J is TRBJ2-1 and V is TRBV4-1; weak D call: TRBD2 (6 bases). The CDR3 is 17 amino acids. In germline, CDR1 is MGHRA, CDR2 YSYEKL. V lost 4 bases to trimming and J lost 2 bases, with 18 bases between them. Here the CDR3 DNA reads TGCGCCAGCAGCCTAGCGGCTTGGCGGAGCCCCTACAATGAGCAGTTCTTC. Its protein product is CASSLAAWRSPYNEQFF.

The chain links TRBV6-6 to TRBJ1-5; 8 nucleotides match TRBD1. Losses at the gene ends were 2 bases for V and 4 bases for J; bases not matched to a gene: 4. This CDR3 region has 15 residues. Germline CDR1 is MNHNY and CDR2 is SVGAGI (reference sequence). Here the CDR3 reads CASSYSTGGNQPQHF. CDR3 nucleotides: TGTGCCAGCAGTTACAGCACAGGGGGAAATCAGCCCCAGCATTTT.

V and J are TRBV4-2 and TRBJ1-1; 11 bases map to TRBD1. This CDR3 has 16 amino acids. Per the germline V gene, CDR1 is LGHNA and CDR2 is YNFKEQ. V was clipped by 6 bases and J by 4 bases; unmatched bases: 10. The CDR3 reads CASRQQPGQGGTEAFF. The CDR3, as DNA: TGTGCCAGCAGGCAACAACCGGGACAGGGGGGCACTGAAGCTTTCTTT.

The V call is TRBV2, the J call TRBJ1-2; D call uncertain. The CDR3 length is 13 residues. V was trimmed by 1 base and J by 4 bases, leaving 7 bases between them. CDR1 is SNHLY, CDR2 FYNNEI, per germline. CDR3 amino acids: CASSEGTAYGYTF. The CDR3 coding sequence is TGTGCCAGCAGTGAAGGGACGGCCTATGGCTACACCTTC.

The rearrangement links TRBV14 to TRBJ1-1, with 8 nucleotides matching TRBD1. This CDR3 spans 15 amino acids. Trimming cost V 0 bases and J 8 bases; bases outside gene matches: 8. Germline assignment: CDR1 SGHDN and CDR2 FVKESK. The chain's CDR3 is CASSQDLGGDREAFF. In nucleotides, the CDR3 is TGTGCCAGCAGCCAAGATCTTGGTGGGGACAGGGAAGCTTTCTTT.

The gene calls are TRBV7-9 and TRBJ2-7; 7 positions agree with TRBD1. Unmatched junction bases numbered 4, after V lost 4 bases and J lost 7 bases. The CDR3 length is 12 residues. Germline CDR1 SEHNR, CDR2 FQNEAQ (reference sequence). CDR3 region: CASSWPDREQYF. CDR3 nucleotide sequence: TGTGCCAGCAGCTGGCCGGACAGGGAGCAGTACTTC.

The V and J genes are TRBV9 and TRBJ1-6; TRBD1 aligns across 8 bases. Germline CDR1 reads SGDLS; CDR2 reads YYNGEE. The V and J ends lost 4 bases and 7 bases, in that order; junction bases with no gene match: 7. This CDR3 comprises 15 residues. This CDR3 reads CASSPRTGTNSPLHF. In DNA, the CDR3 is TGTGCCAGCAGCCCCCGGACAGGGACGAATTCACCCCTCCACTTT.

The CDR3 coding sequence is TGTGCCATCAGTGGTAGGACAGGGTCAGGTGGGACTGAAGCTTTCTTT. This gives the protein CAISGRTGSGGTEAFF. The V call is TRBV10-3, the J call TRBJ1-1; 8 nucleotides align to TRBD1. Trimming at V came to 4 bases and at J to 5 bases, leaving 12 bases not matched to a gene. The CDR3 has 16 amino acids. CDR1 and CDR2 from the germline V gene are ENHRY and SYGVKD.

This sequence joins TRBV6-5 and TRBJ2-1; no firm D call. Trimming shortened V by 8 bases and J by 5 bases, and 7 bases separated the two germline ends. Per germline, CDR1 MNHEY and CDR2 SVGAGI. The CDR3 has 11 residues. CDR3 residues: CASSMNNEQFF. The DNA for the CDR3 is TGTGCCAGCTCTATGAACAATGAGCAGTTCTTC.

This clone was found a few times. The V and J genes are TRBV2 and TRBJ1-4, with unresolved D. V lost 4 bases and J lost 1, with 7 bases in between. Germline V gene sequence: CDR1 SNHLY, CDR2 FYNNEI. This CDR3 comprises 14 residues. The CDR3 spells CASSGRRTNEKLFF. The CDR3 region has the DNA TGTGCCAGCAGTGGGCGGCGAACTAATGAAAAACTGTTTTTT.